The 32 T cell receptor beta chains reported below all come from one sample, sequenced in a study of blood T cell repertoires in COVID-19. The data were produced by immunoSEQ multiplex PCR, yet TCRdb's version contains in-frame clones alone and is incomplete. The top ten hold about 3% of the sample, which has about 260,000 clones, about 88% seen once. Source material: PBMCs or T cells enriched from blood (not recorded which). Receptors originate from a woman in her 50s who had recovered from COVID-19.

This clone occurred once. The chain recombines TRBV6-6 with TRBJ2-1; 14 nucleotides match TRBD2. The CDR3 totals 17 residues. The ends lost 5 bases at V and 4 bases at J; junction bases unmatched: 7. Germline V lookup: CDR1 MNHNY, CDR2 SVGAGI (reference sequence). The CDR3 sequence is CASSQGTSGSSYNEQFF. Here the CDR3 DNA reads TGTGCCAGCAGTCAGGGGACTAGCGGGAGTTCATACAATGAGCAGTTCTTC.

This clone has only a few counts. J is TRBJ2-1 and V is TRBV7-3, with no clear D. Germline V gene sequence: CDR1 SGHTA, CDR2 FQGTGA. The CDR3 contains 15 residues. The V gene lost 5 bases and the J gene lost 1 base, with 12 bases spanning the gap. CDR3 DNA: TGTGCCAGCAGCGCTAATGCGTTATCCTACAATGAGCAGTTCTTC. Amino acids: CASSANALSYNEQFF.

The rearrangement uses TRBV4-2 and TRBJ1-4, with a possible D match to TRBD1 (5 bases). CDR1 is LGHNA, CDR2 YNFKEQ, per germline. V was clipped by 0 bases and J by 8 bases, with 13 bases between them. The CDR3 is 15 residues long. The CDR3 here is CASSQDHTGGEKLFF. Written as DNA, the CDR3 is TGTGCCAGCAGCCAAGATCACACTGGGGGGGAAAAACTGTTTTTT.

The genes are TRBV27 and TRBJ2-3; TRBD1 aligns across 9 bases. Germline CDR1 is MNHEY and CDR2 is SMNVEV (reference sequence). Trimming at V came to 6 bases and at J to 1 base, leaving 8 bases not matched to a gene. The CDR3 extends over 16 amino acids. The CDR3 region is CASRLTGGSRTDTQYF. The CDR3 DNA reads as TGTGCCAGCAGACTAACAGGGGGCTCCCGCACAGATACGCAGTATTTT.

The CDR3 is CASSPNRDNEQFF. CDR3 coding DNA: TGCGCCAGCAGCCCGAATAGAGACAATGAGCAGTTCTTC. V usage is TRBV5-1 and J usage is TRBJ2-1; D is unclear. Germline CDR1 is SGHRS and CDR2 is YFSETQ. V was clipped by 4 bases and J by 5 bases, with 10 bases between them. The CDR3 is 13 amino acids.

This chain connects TRBV5-1 to TRBJ2-5; no reliable D call. V gave up 7 bases and J gave up 5 bases, with 15 bases separating them. CDR3 size: 13 residues. Germline values: CDR1 SGHRS, CDR2 YFSETQ. In nucleotides, the CDR3 is TGCGCCAGCCGTATTACTACCTCGGAGACCCAGTACTTC. It codes for CASRITTSETQYF.

This chain links TRBV6-1 with TRBJ1-5; D is perhaps TRBD1 (6 bases). V lost 4 bases to trimming and J lost 4 bases, with 17 bases between them. In germline, CDR1 is MNHNS, CDR2 SASEGT. This CDR3 is built from 16 residues. The CDR3 nucleotides read TGTGCCAGCAGTGGCCTTCAGACAGGACCGAATCAGCCCCAGCATTTT. Translation gives CASSGLQTGPNQPQHF.

The rearrangement links TRBV28 to TRBJ1-2; D possibly corresponds to TRBD1 (6 bases). The CDR3 consists of 14 residues. Trimming cost V 1 base and J 5 bases, with 11 bases left between them. CDR1 is MDHEN, CDR2 SYDVKM, per germline. The CDR3 reads CASSLSGGRYGYTF. Written as DNA, the CDR3 is TGTGCCAGCAGTTTATCGGGGGGCAGGTATGGCTACACCTTC.

The chain employs TRBV7-2 and TRBJ2-2; 16 nucleotides agree with TRBD2. The ends lost 2 bases at V and 7 bases at J; junction bases unmatched: 7. CDR3 length: 18 amino acids. Germline V lookup: CDR1 SGHTA, CDR2 FQGNSA. CDR3 coding DNA: TGTGCCAGCAGCTTAAAAGGGACTAGCGGGAGGGCCTACGGGGAGCTGTTTTTT. This codes for CASSLKGTSGRAYGELFF.

This clone has only one observation. The J gene is TRBJ2-3, the V gene TRBV7-2; 14 bases are a match to TRBD2. Trimming removed 6 bases from V and 5 bases from J; junction bases left unmatched: 7. This CDR3 spans 16 amino acids. Germline V gene lookup returns CDR1 SGHTA and CDR2 FQGNSA. CDR3 sequence reads: CASRRGLAGEIDTQYF. The CDR3 bases are TGTGCCAGCAGAAGGGGACTAGCGGGAGAAATAGATACGCAGTATTTT.

The chain uses TRBV6-2 or TRBV6-3 and TRBJ2-7; 14 bases fit TRBD2. V trimming: 5 bases; J trimming: 3 bases; junction bases outside the gene matches: 9. The CDR3 spans 17 residues. Germline CDR1 reads MNHEY; CDR2 reads SVGEGT. The CDR3 DNA sequence: TGTGCCAGCAGTCCCCTCGGGACTAGCGGGAGAGGCTACGAGCAGTACTTC. Translated: CASSPLGTSGRGYEQYF.

The chain links TRBV4-2 to TRBJ2-1, with D maybe TRBD1 (6 bases). Trimming pared 0 bases from V and 3 bases from J, leaving 15 bases between. Germline V gene lookup returns CDR1 LGHNA and CDR2 YNFKEQ. The CDR3 contains 17 residues. CDR3 sequence (DNA): TGTGCCAGCAGCCAAGATGTAGCCAGGGGACGCTACAATGAGCAGTTCTTC. The encoded protein is CASSQDVARGRYNEQFF.

The chain recombines TRBV11-2 with TRBJ2-1; D is unclear. The germline V gene has CDR1 SGHAT and CDR2 FQNNGV. The V end was cut by 5 bases, the J end by 6 bases, with 11 bases between. The CDR3 loop spans 13 amino acids. The CDR3 DNA is TGTGCCAGCAGCCGATCCCCGGGCAATGAGCAGTTCTTC. It is translated as CASSRSPGNEQFF.

The gene calls are TRBV6-5 and TRBJ1-5; TRBD1 might be the D (6 bases). The CDR3 loop spans 14 amino acids. Trimming removed 7 bases from V and 4 bases from J, with 14 bases in between. Germline-derived CDR1 and CDR2 are MNHEY and SVGAGI. The CDR3, as DNA: TGTGCCAGCATTCGGGACACCGGGAATCAGCCCCAGCATTTT. Its translation: CASIRDTGNQPQHF.

This rearrangement joins TRBV4-1 to TRBJ1-1; possible D gene TRBD1, 5 bases. Trimming left V 4 bases short and J 5 bases short, with 14 bases between. The CDR3 is made up of 14 amino acids. Germline CDR1 reads MGHRA; CDR2 reads YSYEKL. The CDR3 spells CASSRGTQGTEAFF. The CDR3 DNA reads as TGCGCCAGCAGCCGGGGAACGCAGGGAACTGAAGCTTTCTTT.

This chain uses TRBV5-1 with TRBJ2-1, with 8 bases fitting TRBD2. The CDR3 totals 12 residues. The V segment lost 9 bases and the J segment 2 bases; nucleotides outside the gene matches: 1. Germline CDR1 is SGHRS and CDR2 is YFSETQ. CDR3 coding DNA: TGCGCCACGGGAGGGCCCTACAATGAGCAGTTCTTC. This encodes CATGGPYNEQFF.

CDR3 amino acids: CATPGEPGSPLHF. CDR3 DNA sequence: TGTGCCACGCCCGGGGAGCCAGGTTCACCCCTCCACTTT. V usage is TRBV7-9 and J usage is TRBJ1-6, with D unresolved. Looked up from germline, CDR1 is SEHNR and CDR2 is FQNEAQ (reference sequence). This CDR3 contains 13 residues. V was cut by 10 bases and J by 9 bases, with 16 bases left in between.

The chain carries TRBV28 and TRBJ2-3, with 9 bases matching TRBD2. CDR1 is MDHEN and CDR2 is SYDVKM in the germline V gene. The CDR3 length is 14 residues. V was pared by 7 bases and J by 2 bases, with 4 bases of the junction left unmatched. The CDR3 sequence: CASTSGINTDTQYF. The CDR3 DNA reads as TGTGCCAGCACTAGCGGGATTAACACAGATACGCAGTATTTT.

This chain joins TRBV5-1 and TRBJ2-1, with 8 bases identical to TRBD1. The V segment lost 4 bases and the J segment 8 bases; nucleotides outside the gene matches: 11. The germline CDR1 and CDR2 sequences are SGHRS and YFSETQ. The CDR3 is 15 amino acids. CDR3 sequence (DNA): TGCGCCAGCAGCCCGAGGACAGGGAGCGTAGATGAGCAGTTCTTC. Residues: CASSPRTGSVDEQFF.

With respect to this clone: This CDR3 is also generated by other DNA sequences in the sample. This chain joins TRBV20-1 and TRBJ2-1; TRBD2 matches at 8 bases. J gave up 6 bases and V 3 bases, and 7 bases lay outside the gene matches. The V gene's germline CDR1 is DFQATT and CDR2 SNEGSKA (reference sequence). The CDR3 is 14 amino acids. CDR3: CSASTSGRTNEQFF. The CDR3 DNA follows: TGCAGTGCTAGTACAAGCGGGAGAACCAATGAGCAGTTCTTC.

This chain uses TRBV5-6 with TRBJ2-7, with TRBD1 identical over 10 bases. The CDR3 consists of 14 residues. CDR1 is SGHDT, CDR2 YYEEEE, per germline. The J segment lost 3 bases and the V segment lost 5 bases, leaving 5 bases of the junction unmatched. The CDR3 loop is CASRPRTGGYEQYF. The CDR3 DNA reads as TGTGCCAGCAGACCCCGGACAGGGGGCTACGAGCAGTACTTC.

The chain links TRBV3-1 (or the pseudogene TRBV3-2) to TRBJ1-5, with D perhaps TRBD1 (6 bases). The germline V and J ends were trimmed by 0 bases and 7 bases, with 10 bases remaining between them. Germline CDR1 LGHDT, CDR2 YNNKEL (reference sequence). The CDR3 has 14 residues. The CDR3 loop reads CASSQDRGGQPQHF. CDR3 bases: TGTGCCAGCAGCCAAGACAGGGGAGGGCAGCCCCAGCATTTT.

This chain connects TRBV6-5 to TRBJ1-1, with D possibly being TRBD1 (6 bases). This CDR3 has 13 residues. The V end lost 5 bases, the J end lost 6 bases, and 13 bases lay between the germline ends. Per the germline V gene, CDR1 is MNHEY and CDR2 is SVGAGI. The CDR3 region has the DNA TGTGCCAGCAGTCTAACGGACAGCGCTGAAGCTTTCTTT. Its protein is CASSLTDSAEAFF.

This chain uses TRBV4-3 with TRBJ2-5; TRBD1 aligns across 9 bases. The CDR3 is 16 residues long. Germline CDR1 is LGHNA and CDR2 is YSLEER. V shed 0 bases and J 4 bases; nucleotides not matched to a gene: 6. The CDR3, as DNA: TGCGCCAGCAGCCAAGAAATCGGGACAGGGAGAGAGACCCAGTACTTC. Its translation is CASSQEIGTGRETQYF.

J is TRBJ2-7 and V is TRBV29-1, with 8 nucleotides matching TRBD1. The V gene's germline CDR1 is SQVTM and CDR2 ANQGSEA. The CDR3 is made up of 14 amino acids. Germline trimming cut 6 bases from V and 1 base from J; bases unmatched to any gene: 8. The CDR3 coding sequence is TGCAGCGTAGGAGGCAGGGGGCCATCCTACGAGCAGTACTTC. Residues: CSVGGRGPSYEQYF.

The chain employs TRBV19 and TRBJ1-5; D possibly corresponds to TRBD1 (5 bases). With 4 bases removed from V and 2 bases from J, the gap between germline ends came to 15 bases. The germline V gene encodes CDR1 LNHDA and CDR2 SQIVND (reference sequence). The CDR3 length is 16 residues. The CDR3 spells CASSRERRGGNQPQHF. The CDR3 DNA reads as TGTGCCAGTAGTAGGGAGCGGCGGGGGGGCAATCAGCCCCAGCATTTT.

V is TRBV4-2 and J is TRBJ1-1; D is ambiguous. Germline lookup yields CDR1 LGHNA and CDR2 YNFKEQ. Trimming pared 4 bases from V and 5 bases from J, leaving 20 bases between. The CDR3 length is 16 residues. The CDR3 spells CASSLAGDPRRTEAFF. In DNA form, the CDR3 reads TGTGCCAGCAGCCTCGCAGGCGACCCGCGAAGGACTGAAGCTTTCTTT.

The J gene is TRBJ2-2, the V gene TRBV5-1; 13 nucleotides align to TRBD2. CDR3 length: 16 residues. Germline CDR1 reads SGHRS; CDR2 reads YFSETQ. V shed 4 bases, J shed 2 bases, and the junction held 2 bases outside the gene matches. The CDR3 sequence is CASSLGLAGNTGELFF. The CDR3 region has the DNA TGCGCCAGCAGCCTGGGACTAGCGGGAAACACCGGGGAGCTGTTTTTT.

The J gene is TRBJ2-1, the V gene TRBV29-1; 12 nucleotides line up with TRBD2. This CDR3 comprises 14 residues. Germline V gene data show CDR1 as SQVTM and CDR2 as ANQGSEA. Trimming removed 6 bases from V and 6 bases from J; junction bases left unmatched: 6. Here the CDR3 reads CSVERLAGANEQFF. CDR3 DNA: TGCAGCGTCGAAAGACTAGCGGGGGCCAATGAGCAGTTCTTC.

The chain recombines TRBV6-5 with TRBJ1-1; D gene unclear. Germline CDR1 MNHEY, CDR2 SVGAGI. The CDR3 covers 13 residues. V was shortened by 6 bases and J by 1 base, with 9 bases between the two germline ends. In DNA form, the CDR3 reads TGTGCCAGCAGACCCTACAGGAACACTGAAGCTTTCTTT. Residues: CASRPYRNTEAFF.

This chain joins TRBV7-8 and TRBJ2-2, with TRBD2 identical over 7 bases. CDR3 length: 15 amino acids. The germline V gene has CDR1 SGHVS and CDR2 FQNEAQ. With 4 bases clipped from V and 3 bases from J, the junction kept 5 bases outside the gene matches. The CDR3 nucleotides are TGTGCCAGCAGCTCCCCCGGGGGGTACACCGGGGAGCTGTTTTTT. Protein: CASSSPGGYTGELFF.

The chain couples TRBV28 to TRBJ2-6; D remains unclear. Germline CDR1 MDHEN, CDR2 SYDVKM. The CDR3 consists of 14 residues. V was pared by 6 bases and J by 4 bases, with 10 bases between. The CDR3 sequence: CASSTTRGANVLTF. The CDR3 nucleotides read TGTGCCAGCAGCACCACTCGCGGGGCCAACGTCCTGACTTTC.